Below, 18 T cell receptor beta chains from the same sample are listed, as sequenced in a study of T-cell memory formation after mild COVID-19. TCRdb redid the calling of the 5' RACE reads with MiXCR, one entry per CDR3 protein. The sample shows approximately 340,000 distinct CDR3 sequences, around 13% of them seen only once. The source material was PBMCs or a T cell subset sorted from them (not recorded which). The receptor source for this set is a man aged 18 to 35 who had mild COVID-19 (a few samples of this study predate the infection). Cell type and time point are not known.

This clonotype came up a few times. The chain's CDR3 is CASRDGGVRPQHF. CDR3 nucleotide sequence: TGTGCCAGTAGGGACGGAGGGGTTCGGCCCCAGCATTTT. The V and J genes are TRBV19 and TRBJ1-5; possibly TRBD1 for D (5 bases). CDR1 LNHDA and CDR2 SQIVND come from the germline V gene (reference sequence). The V end was cut by 6 bases, the J end by 9 bases, with 15 bases between. This CDR3 spans 13 amino acids. Using reference TRBV19 and TRBJ1-5 for the parts outside the CDR3, the full variable domain is DGGITQSPKYLFRKEGQNVTLSCEQNLNHDAMYWYRQDPGQGLRLIYYSQIVNDFQKGDIAEGYSVSREKKESFPLTVTSAQKNPTAFYLCASRDGGVRPQHFGDGTRLSIL.

This clonotype was counted between two and nine times. The chain combines TRBV4-1 with TRBJ2-7; TRBD1 matches 10 bases. CDR3 length: 15 amino acids. From germline, CDR1 is MGHRA and CDR2 YSYEKL. V dropped 3 bases and J dropped 7; count of bases not matched to a gene: 9. CDR3 residues: CASSHVGTGEWEQYF. The CDR3 coding sequence is TGCGCCAGCAGCCATGTCGGGACAGGGGAGTGGGAGCAGTACTTC.

This chain links TRBV20-1 with TRBJ1-2; D not resolved. From germline, CDR1 is DFQATT and CDR2 SNEGSKA (reference sequence). With 5 bases removed from V and 5 bases from J, the gap between germline ends came to 12 bases. This CDR3 has 12 residues. The CDR3 region has the DNA TGCAGTGCTCCCTATTCAGTGTATGGCTACACCTTC. Its translation is CSAPYSVYGYTF.

This clonotype was seen repeatedly, ten times or more. The chain uses TRBV5-1 and TRBJ2-1, with a possible D match to TRBD1 (6 bases). Germline V CDR1 and CDR2: SGHRS, YFSETQ. V lost 0 bases to trimming and J lost 1 base, with 8 bases between them. This CDR3 region has 15 residues. The chain's CDR3 is CASSLEGVSYNEQFF. The DNA for the CDR3 is TGCGCCAGCAGCTTGGAGGGGGTTTCCTACAATGAGCAGTTCTTC.

This clonotype was seen a handful of times. Germline is not matched at one junction end, which may reflect a read error. The V call is TRBV7-9, the J call TRBJ2-6, with D perhaps matching TRBD2 (7 bases). Germline lookup yields CDR1 SEHNR and CDR2 FQNEAQ (reference sequence). CDR3 length: 18 residues. CDR3 loop: CASSTSDRTSSAANVLTF. CDR3 in DNA: TGTGCCAGCAGCACATCCGACAGGACTAGTTCTGCGGCCAACGTCCTGACTTTC.

This clonotype has a count of ten or more. The chain is built from TRBV4-1 and TRBJ2-1, with D possibly TRBD1 on 5 matching bases. The CDR3 consists of 18 residues. Trimming removed 3 bases at V and 0 bases at J, with 18 bases between. The germline CDR1 and CDR2 sequences are MGHRA and YSYEKL. CDR3 protein: CASSQARWGESSYNEQFF. The CDR3 DNA sequence: TGCGCCAGCAGCCAGGCCAGGTGGGGCGAGAGCTCCTACAATGAGCAGTTCTTC.

This clonotype was detected many times. The chain joins TRBV5-1 to TRBJ2-3; 7 nucleotides align to TRBD1. The V gene's germline CDR1 is SGHRS and CDR2 YFSETQ. The CDR3 runs to 15 residues. The trim removed 2 bases at V and 2 bases at J, leaving 5 bases unmatched. The CDR3: CASSLPGGNTDTQYF. As DNA, the CDR3 is TGCGCCAGCAGCTTACCAGGGGGAAACACAGATACGCAGTATTTT. Looking up the rest from reference TRBV5-1 and TRBJ2-3 gives the full variable domain: KAGVTQTPRYLIKTRGQQVTLSCSPISGHRSVSWYQQTPGQGLQFLFEYFSETQRNKGNFPGRFSGRQFSNSRSEMNVSTLELGDSALYLCASSLPGGNTDTQYFGPGTRLTVL.

This clonotype was seen more than once but under ten times. The chain couples TRBV5-1 to TRBJ1-2, with no clear D. The CDR3 loop spans 13 amino acids. The germline V and J ends were trimmed by 1 base and 8 bases, with 12 bases remaining between them. The germline gives CDR1 SGHRS, CDR2 YFSETQ. The CDR3 DNA follows: TGCGCCAGCAGCTTGTGGGATCCTGAGGGCTACACCTTC. Its translation is CASSLWDPEGYTF.

This clonotype was seen ten or more times. The chain links TRBV13 to TRBJ2-2; no definite D call. This CDR3 has 14 residues. The V gene's germline CDR1 is PRHDT and CDR2 FYEKMQ (reference sequence). V lost 5 bases, J lost 6 bases, and 13 bases lay in between. In DNA form, the CDR3 reads TGTGCCAGCAGCCCCGGTGGGATGCCCGGGGAGCTGTTTTTT. Translation: CASSPGGMPGELFF.

The chain joins TRBV20-1 to TRBJ2-1; D may be TRBD1 or TRBD2 (5 bases each). The germline V and J ends were trimmed by 5 bases and 1 base, with 15 bases remaining between them. There are 15 residues in the CDR3. CDR1 and CDR2 (germline): DFQATT, SNEGSKA (reference sequence). CDR3 bases: TGCAGTGCTTTCAGGCTGGGGGATTCCTACAATGAGCAGTTCTTC. Amino acid sequence: CSAFRLGDSYNEQFF.

There are a few counts of this clonotype. The chain carries TRBV2 and TRBJ1-1; D is undetermined. This CDR3 spans 11 amino acids. Between the trimmed V and J ends, which lost 3 bases and 6 bases, there was a span of 5 bases. The germline V gene encodes CDR1 SNHLY and CDR2 FYNNEI. The CDR3 reads CASSEYSEAFF. The CDR3 nucleotides are TGTGCCAGCAGTGAGTACTCTGAAGCTTTCTTT.

The V and J genes are TRBV7-9 and TRBJ1-1; the match to TRBD1 covers 10 bases. The CDR3 is made up of 14 amino acids. With V trimmed by 5 bases and J by 6 bases, 6 bases remained unmatched. Per germline, CDR1 SEHNR and CDR2 FQNEAQ (reference sequence). CDR3 coding DNA: TGTGCCAGCAGCCCGGCGGACAGGGGGGCTGAAGCTTTCTTT. It specifies CASSPADRGAEAFF.

The V call is TRBV9, the J call TRBJ1-4, with D unresolved. Trimming left V 0 bases short and J 1 base short, with 10 bases between. The germline V gene encodes CDR1 SGDLS and CDR2 YYNGEE. The CDR3 has 16 amino acids. This CDR3 is CASSVERVGTNEKLFF. CDR3 bases: TGTGCCAGCAGCGTAGAAAGAGTCGGAACTAATGAAAAACTGTTTTTT.

There are a few counts of this clonotype. The V call is TRBV18, the J call TRBJ2-7, with 7 bases aligning to TRBD1. Unmatched junction bases numbered 10, after V lost 5 bases and J lost 0 bases. The CDR3 runs 16 residues. Germline CDR1 KGHSH, CDR2 LQKENI. The CDR3 sequence: CASSSLDRVPSYEQYF. CDR3 bases: TGTGCCAGCTCATCCTTAGACAGGGTACCCTCCTACGAGCAGTACTTC.

The V call is TRBV7-9, the J call TRBJ1-1; maybe TRBD1 (5 bases). The CDR3 spans 12 residues. The V gene lost 4 bases and the J gene lost 10 bases, with 13 bases spanning the gap. Germline CDR1 reads SEHNR; CDR2 reads FQNEAQ (reference sequence). The DNA for the CDR3 is TGTGCCAGCAGCTCCGCCCGGGGGGGAGCTTTCTTT. Its protein is CASSSARGGAFF.

A few counts support this clonotype. The chain is built from TRBV21-1 and TRBJ2-2; TRBD2, the D gene given by the table, was not confirmed from the DNA. TRBV21-1 is deemed a pseudogene. CDR3 size: 14 residues. In DNA, the CDR3 is TGTGCCAGCTCTAGCGGGGATAACACCGGGGAGCTGTTTTTT. This sequence encodes CASSSGDNTGELFF.

This clonotype appeared a few times. The chain links TRBV29-1 to TRBJ2-3; 11 nucleotides align to TRBD1. Germline assignment: CDR1 SQVTM and CDR2 ANQGSEA. The length of the CDR3 is 14 residues. V was clipped by 8 bases and J by 4 bases; unmatched bases: 8. CDR3 loop: CSSTGTGGADTQYF. CDR3 bases: TGCAGCTCAACCGGGACAGGGGGGGCAGATACGCAGTATTTT.

This clonotype has more than one count but fewer than ten. This chain connects TRBV6-5 to TRBJ1-6; D is possibly TRBD1 (6 bases). Germline CDR1 reads MNHEY; CDR2 reads SVGAGI. Trimming left V 2 bases short and J 7 bases short, with 12 bases between. This CDR3 spans 15 amino acids. The CDR3 DNA reads TGTGCCAGCAGTTACGCTTCAGGGGAGAATTCACCCCTCCACTTT. Translated, it gives CASSYASGENSPLHF.